This T cell receptor (beta chain) was recorded in a study of CD8+CD57+ T cells in acquired aplastic anemia. Overall study context: Mean yield of DNA from sorted CD4+ and CD8+ cells was about 3.2 ug.

By flow cytometry, patients selected for sequencing had shown an expansion of CD8+CD57+ cells. Patients, without exception, had severe acquired aplastic anemia. Researchers used genomic DNA as the template to profile TCR beta VDJ and CDR3. TCRdb used MiXCR to reprocess the reads, holding one entry per CDR3 protein. The sample includes roughly 240,000 distinct CDR3 sequences, around 46% of them seen just once. Germline CDR1 is MRHNA and CDR2 is SNTAGT. The V end was cut by 2 bases, the J end by 10 bases, with 12 bases between. This CDR3 spans 14 amino acids. This clonotype originated in a human donor with aplastic anemia. The chain couples TRBV6-4 to TRBJ1-6; TRBD1 might be the D (6 bases). The sequencing input was sorted CD4+, CD8+, or CD8+CD57+ T cells (not recorded which) from PBMCs. The CDR3 coding sequence is TGTGCCAGCAGTGACAAGGGGGGGGCCTCACCCCTCCACTTT. Encoded protein: CASSDKGGASPLHF.